This T cell receptor (beta chain) was retrieved from a study of shared T cell receptors in the human thymus. This CDR3 comprises 15 residues. Germline values: CDR1 SGHVS, CDR2 FNYEAQ. Trimming took 5 bases from V and 0 from J, leaving 13 bases between them. Measured with immunoSEQ multiplex PCR; TCRdb has only the in-frame clones, and not every one. The data contain hundreds of thousands of clones, approximately 87% of them seen just once; the ten biggest clones take up about 0.01%. These same records also appear under a second study, on human thymus T cells. As reported in that work: Healthy Finnish infants undergoing corrective surgery for congenital heart defects provided the donor material. It looked as if thymic and blood repertoires used V and J genes in a biased way. Unrelated individuals had highly overlapping thymic repertoires, as reported in related research.

Sequenced sample: thymocytes. The source of this sequence is a boy in the first two years of life with a congenital heart defect. The rearrangement links TRBV7-6 to TRBJ2-5; D gene uncertain. The DNA of the CDR3 is TGTGCCAGCAGCCCCTTCCCCCCGTACCAAGAGACCCAGTACTTC. It codes for CASSPFPPYQETQYF.